The rows below give T cell receptor beta chains drawn from one sample of a study of technical replicates of blood from several donors. Produced via immunoSEQ multiplex PCR; TCRdb's table is partial and in-frame only. The sample carries fewer than 110,000 clones, roughly 95% recorded once. Sample: T cells isolated from PBMCs. The source of these receptors is a human donor in good health. CDR3s include the opening cysteine and the closing phenylalanine or tryptophan. Fields, in order: D gene, V gene, J gene, clone size, CDR3 DNA, CDR3 protein. The D gene is left open where the match is weak. A row's size may be missing; if present it is once, few, many or a size class.

D: TRBD1; V: TRBV7-2; J: TRBJ2-3; size: once; DNA: TGTGCCAGCAGCTCTCTCAGCGGACAGGGCGCTACGCAGTATTTT; CDR3: CASSSLSGQGATQYF
D: .; V: TRBV9; J: TRBJ1-1; size: .; DNA: TGTGCCAGCAGTACCGTTGTCGGGAGCACTGAAGCTTTCTTT; CDR3: CASSTVVGSTEAFF
D: .; V: TRBV28; J: TRBJ1-5; size: .; DNA: TGTGCCAGCAGTTTAGGACAGTCAAATCAGCCCCAGCATTTT; CDR3: CASSLGQSNQPQHF
D: TRBD1; V: TRBV11-2; J: TRBJ2-7; size: .; DNA: TGTGCCAGCAGCTTTCCGGGACAGGGGTACGAGCAGTACTTC; CDR3: CASSFPGQGYEQYF
D: TRBD1; V: TRBV5-5; J: TRBJ1-2; size: .; DNA: TGTGCCAGCAGCTTGGGACAGGGATTGTACACCTTC; CDR3: CASSLGQGLYTF
D: TRBD1; V: TRBV7-8; J: TRBJ1-4; size: .; DNA: TGTGCCAGCAGCCCCCAGGACAGGGGAGGAGAAAAACTGTTTTTT; CDR3: CASSPQDRGGEKLFF
D: .; V: TRBV6-4; J: TRBJ2-5; size: once; DNA: TGTGCCAGCAGTGACTCGAGTGGCGGACAAGAGACCCAGTACTTC; CDR3: CASSDSSGGQETQYF
D: TRBD2; V: TRBV11-2; J: TRBJ2-1; size: .; DNA: TGTGCCAGCAGCCCTCTAGCGGGAGGGAGTGAGCAGTTCTTC; CDR3: CASSPLAGGSEQFF
D: .; V: TRBV6-1; J: TRBJ2-5; size: .; DNA: TGTGCCAGCAGCTGGTCTACAGGACCAGAGACCCAGTACTTC; CDR3: CASSWSTGPETQYF
D: TRBD1; V: TRBV18; J: TRBJ2-7; size: .; DNA: TGTGCCAGCTCACTGGGACAGGGGCCAAGCTACGAGCAGTACTTC; CDR3: CASSLGQGPSYEQYF
D: .; V: TRBV5-4; J: TRBJ2-7; size: .; DNA: TGTGCCAGCAGCCCTCAGGGATTGGGAGAGCAGTACTTC; CDR3: CASSPQGLGEQYF
D: TRBD2; V: TRBV9; J: TRBJ2-1; size: .; DNA: TGTGCCAGCAGCGCCGGTGGCGGGGGATCGAATGAGCAGTTCTTC; CDR3: CASSAGGGGSNEQFF
D: .; V: TRBV20-1; J: TRBJ1-4; size: .; DNA: TGCAGTGCTGAGGGGGTGGGGCTGTTTTTT; CDR3: CSAEGVGLFF
D: .; V: TRBV5-1; J: TRBJ1-2; size: .; DNA: TGCGCCAGCAGCTTGCCAGGACAAATCTTTGGAGGCTACACCTTC; CDR3: CASSLPGQIFGGYTF